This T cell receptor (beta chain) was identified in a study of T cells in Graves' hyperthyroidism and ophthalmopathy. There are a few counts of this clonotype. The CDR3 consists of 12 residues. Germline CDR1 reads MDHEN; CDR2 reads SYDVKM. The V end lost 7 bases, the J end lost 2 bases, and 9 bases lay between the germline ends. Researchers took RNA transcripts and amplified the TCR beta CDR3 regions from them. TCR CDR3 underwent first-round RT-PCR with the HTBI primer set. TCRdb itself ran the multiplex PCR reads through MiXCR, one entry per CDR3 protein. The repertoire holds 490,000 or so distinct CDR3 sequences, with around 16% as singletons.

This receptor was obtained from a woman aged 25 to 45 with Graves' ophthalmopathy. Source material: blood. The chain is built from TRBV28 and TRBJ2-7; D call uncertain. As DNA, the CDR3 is TGTGCCAGCAACAGAGGAGCCTACGAGCAGTACTTC. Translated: CASNRGAYEQYF.